This T cell receptor (beta chain) was sequenced in a study of blood T cells in healthy people across ages. The overall study: Through template switching, about one barcoded beta molecule was captured per two T cells, as measured in model experiments. Whole-study results and caveats: Estimates of diversity drawn from one million T cells were considered underestimates. Higher diversity, along with more naive CD4+ cells, distinguished long-lived donors from aged donors.

A second PCR, run for roughly 7 to 11 cycles, used a sample-barcoded 5' primer plus a J-beta primer mix. MiXCR was run by TCRdb on the 5' RACE reads, yielding one entry per CDR3 protein. The sample lists about 680,000 distinct CDR3 sequences, 45% to 50% occurring once. There are a few counts of this clonotype. Its specificity is not known. The source is a woman in her sixties or seventies in good health. Sequencing used blood.

CDR3 coding DNA: TGCAGTTCAGGGGCCTACGAGCAGTACTTC. Protein product: CSSGAYEQYF. V gene TRBV20-1 combines with J gene TRBJ2-7; maybe TRBD1 (6 bases). The V end was cut by 8 bases, the J end by 2 bases, with 7 bases between. Germline values: CDR1 DFQATT, CDR2 SNEGSKA (reference sequence). CDR3 length equals 10 residues.